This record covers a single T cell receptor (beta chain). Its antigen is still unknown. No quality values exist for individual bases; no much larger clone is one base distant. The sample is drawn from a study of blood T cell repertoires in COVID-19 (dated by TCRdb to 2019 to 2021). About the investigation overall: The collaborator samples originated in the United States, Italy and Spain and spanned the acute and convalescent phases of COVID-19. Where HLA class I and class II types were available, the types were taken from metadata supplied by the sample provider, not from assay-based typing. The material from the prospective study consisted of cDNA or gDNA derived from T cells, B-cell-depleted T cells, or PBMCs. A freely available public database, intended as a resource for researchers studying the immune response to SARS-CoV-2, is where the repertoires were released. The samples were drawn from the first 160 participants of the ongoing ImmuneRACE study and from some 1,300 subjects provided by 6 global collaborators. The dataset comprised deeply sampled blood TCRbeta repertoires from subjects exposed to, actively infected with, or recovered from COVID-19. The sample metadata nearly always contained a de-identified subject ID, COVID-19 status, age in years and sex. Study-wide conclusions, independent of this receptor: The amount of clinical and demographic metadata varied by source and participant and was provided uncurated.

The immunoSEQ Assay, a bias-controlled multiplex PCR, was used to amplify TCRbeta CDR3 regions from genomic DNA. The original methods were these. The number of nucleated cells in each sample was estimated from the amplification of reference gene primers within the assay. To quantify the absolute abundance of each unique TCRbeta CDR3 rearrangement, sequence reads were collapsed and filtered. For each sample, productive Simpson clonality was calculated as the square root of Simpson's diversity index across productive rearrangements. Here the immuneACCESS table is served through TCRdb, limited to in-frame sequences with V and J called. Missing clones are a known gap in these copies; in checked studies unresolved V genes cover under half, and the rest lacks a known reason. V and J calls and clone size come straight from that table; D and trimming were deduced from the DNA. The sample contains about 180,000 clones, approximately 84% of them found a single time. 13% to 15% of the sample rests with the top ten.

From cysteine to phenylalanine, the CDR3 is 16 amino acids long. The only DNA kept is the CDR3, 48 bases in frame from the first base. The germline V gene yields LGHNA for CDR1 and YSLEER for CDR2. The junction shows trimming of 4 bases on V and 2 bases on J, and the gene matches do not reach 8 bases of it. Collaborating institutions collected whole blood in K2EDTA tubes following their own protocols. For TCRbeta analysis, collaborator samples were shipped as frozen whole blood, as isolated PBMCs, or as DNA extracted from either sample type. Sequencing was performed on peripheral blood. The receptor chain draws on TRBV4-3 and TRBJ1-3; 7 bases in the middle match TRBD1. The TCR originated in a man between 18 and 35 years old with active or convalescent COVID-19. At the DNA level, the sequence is TGCGCCAGCAGCCCCAGTCTCGACAGGGCTGGAAACACCATATATTTT. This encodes CASSPSLDRAGNTIYF.